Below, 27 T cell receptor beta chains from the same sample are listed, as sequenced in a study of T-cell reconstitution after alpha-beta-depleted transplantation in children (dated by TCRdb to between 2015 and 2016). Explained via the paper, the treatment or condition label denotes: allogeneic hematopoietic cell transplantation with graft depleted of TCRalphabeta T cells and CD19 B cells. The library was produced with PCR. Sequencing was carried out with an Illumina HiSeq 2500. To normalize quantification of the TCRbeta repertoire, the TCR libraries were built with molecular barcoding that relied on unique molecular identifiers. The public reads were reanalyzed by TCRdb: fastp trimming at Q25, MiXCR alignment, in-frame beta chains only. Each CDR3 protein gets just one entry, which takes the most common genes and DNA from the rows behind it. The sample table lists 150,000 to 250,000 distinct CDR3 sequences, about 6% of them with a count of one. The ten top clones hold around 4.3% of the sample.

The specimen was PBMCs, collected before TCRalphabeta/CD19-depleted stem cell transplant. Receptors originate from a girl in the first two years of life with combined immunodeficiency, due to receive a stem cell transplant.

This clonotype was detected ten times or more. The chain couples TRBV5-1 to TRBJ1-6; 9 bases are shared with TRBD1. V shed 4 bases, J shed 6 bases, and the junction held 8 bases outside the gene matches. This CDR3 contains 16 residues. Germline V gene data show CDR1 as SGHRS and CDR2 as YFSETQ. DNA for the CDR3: TGCGCCAGCAGCATTGAGGGACAGGGCAGTAATTCACCCCTCCACTTT. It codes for CASSIEGQGSNSPLHF.

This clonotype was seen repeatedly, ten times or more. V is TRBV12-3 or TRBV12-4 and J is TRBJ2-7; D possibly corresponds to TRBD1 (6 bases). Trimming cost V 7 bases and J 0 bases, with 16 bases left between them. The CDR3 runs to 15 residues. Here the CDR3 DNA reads TGTGCCAGCACCCCGACAGGATTTAGCTCCTACGAGCAGTACTTC. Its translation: CASTPTGFSSYEQYF.

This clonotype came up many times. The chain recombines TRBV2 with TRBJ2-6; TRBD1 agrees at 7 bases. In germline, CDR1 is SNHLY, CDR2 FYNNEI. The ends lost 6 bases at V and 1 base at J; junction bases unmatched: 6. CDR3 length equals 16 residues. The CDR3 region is CASSVTGLSGANVLTF. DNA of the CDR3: TGTGCCAGCAGCGTGACAGGGCTTTCTGGGGCCAACGTCCTGACTTTC.

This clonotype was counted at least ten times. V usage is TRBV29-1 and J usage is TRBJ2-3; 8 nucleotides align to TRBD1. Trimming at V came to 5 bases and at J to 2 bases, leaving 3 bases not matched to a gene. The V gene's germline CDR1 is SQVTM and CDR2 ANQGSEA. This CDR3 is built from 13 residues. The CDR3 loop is CSVPGQVTDTQYF. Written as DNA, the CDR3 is TGCAGCGTTCCGGGACAGGTCACAGATACGCAGTATTTT.

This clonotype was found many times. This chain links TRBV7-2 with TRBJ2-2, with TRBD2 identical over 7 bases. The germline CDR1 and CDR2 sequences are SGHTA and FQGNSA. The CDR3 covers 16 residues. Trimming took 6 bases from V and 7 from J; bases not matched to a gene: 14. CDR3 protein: CASRRSSGGVGGELFF. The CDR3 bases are TGTGCCAGCAGACGGTCTAGCGGAGGGGTGGGCGGGGAGCTGTTTTTT.

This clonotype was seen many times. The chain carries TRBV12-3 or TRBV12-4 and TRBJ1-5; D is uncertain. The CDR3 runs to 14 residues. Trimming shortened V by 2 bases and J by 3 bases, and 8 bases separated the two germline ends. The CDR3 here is CASSLIRINQPQHF. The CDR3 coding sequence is TGTGCCAGCAGTTTAATAAGGATCAATCAGCCCCAGCATTTT.

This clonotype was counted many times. CDR3 region: CASRSSTYNEQFF. DNA for the CDR3: TGTGCCAGCAGAAGCTCGACCTACAATGAGCAGTTCTTC. The chain combines TRBV4-2 with TRBJ2-1, with unresolved D. Per the germline V gene, CDR1 is LGHNA and CDR2 is YNFKEQ. V dropped 6 bases and J dropped 2 bases, with 8 bases sitting between them. The CDR3 totals 13 residues.

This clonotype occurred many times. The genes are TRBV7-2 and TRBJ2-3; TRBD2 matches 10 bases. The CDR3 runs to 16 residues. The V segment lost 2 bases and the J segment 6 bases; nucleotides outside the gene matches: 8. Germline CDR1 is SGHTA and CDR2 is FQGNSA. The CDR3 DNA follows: TGTGCCAGCAGCTTAACCTCGAGCGGGGGGGCTGATACGCAGTATTTT. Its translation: CASSLTSSGGADTQYF.

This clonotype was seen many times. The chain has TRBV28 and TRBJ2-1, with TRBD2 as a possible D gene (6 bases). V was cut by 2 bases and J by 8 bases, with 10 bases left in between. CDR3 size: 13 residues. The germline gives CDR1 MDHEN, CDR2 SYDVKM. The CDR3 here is CASSLGGIDEQFF. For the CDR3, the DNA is TGTGCCAGCAGTTTAGGAGGGATAGATGAGCAGTTCTTC. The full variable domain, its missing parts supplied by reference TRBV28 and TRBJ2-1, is DVKVTQSSRYLVKRTGEKVFLECVQDMDHENMFWYRQDPGLGLRLIYFSYDVKMKEKGDIPEGYSVSREKKERFSLILESASTNQTSMYLCASSLGGIDEQFFGPGTRLTVL.

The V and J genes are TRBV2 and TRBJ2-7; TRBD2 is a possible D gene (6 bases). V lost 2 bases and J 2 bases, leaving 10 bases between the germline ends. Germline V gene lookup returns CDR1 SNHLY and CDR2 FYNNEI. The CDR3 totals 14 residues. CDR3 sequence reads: CASSEPRGAYEQYF. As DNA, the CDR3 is TGTGCCAGCAGTGAACCGCGGGGCGCCTACGAGCAGTACTTC.

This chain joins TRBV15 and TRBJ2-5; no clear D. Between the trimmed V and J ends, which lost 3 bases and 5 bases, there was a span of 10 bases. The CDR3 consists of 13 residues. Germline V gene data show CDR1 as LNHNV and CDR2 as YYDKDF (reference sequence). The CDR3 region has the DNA TGTGCCACCAGCAGGGACGGTAGGGAGACCCAGTACTTC. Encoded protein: CATSRDGRETQYF.

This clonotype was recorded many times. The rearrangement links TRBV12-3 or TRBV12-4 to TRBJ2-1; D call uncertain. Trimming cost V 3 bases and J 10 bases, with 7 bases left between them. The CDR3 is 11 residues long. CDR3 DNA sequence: TGTGCCAGCAGTTTTTTGGCCGAGCAGTTCTTC. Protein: CASSFLAEQFF.

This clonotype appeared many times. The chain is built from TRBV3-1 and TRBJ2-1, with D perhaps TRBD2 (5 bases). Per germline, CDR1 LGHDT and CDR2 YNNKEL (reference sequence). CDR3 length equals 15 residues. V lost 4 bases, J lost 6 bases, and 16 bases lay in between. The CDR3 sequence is CASSPFADYPNEQFF. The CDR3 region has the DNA TGTGCCAGCAGCCCCTTTGCCGACTACCCCAATGAGCAGTTCTTC.

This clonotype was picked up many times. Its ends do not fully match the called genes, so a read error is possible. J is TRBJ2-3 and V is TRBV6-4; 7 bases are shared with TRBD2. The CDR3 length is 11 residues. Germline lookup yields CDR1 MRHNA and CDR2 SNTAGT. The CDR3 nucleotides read TGTGCCAGCAGTGAATCGAGCGGGGATAATTTT. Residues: CASSESSGDNF.

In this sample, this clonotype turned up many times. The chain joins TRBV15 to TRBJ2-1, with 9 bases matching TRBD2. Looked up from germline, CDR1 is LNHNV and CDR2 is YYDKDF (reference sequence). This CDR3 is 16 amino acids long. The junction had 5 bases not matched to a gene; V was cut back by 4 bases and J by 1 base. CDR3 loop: CATSTIAGVSYNEQFF. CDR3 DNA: TGTGCCACCAGCACTATAGCGGGAGTGTCCTACAATGAGCAGTTCTTC. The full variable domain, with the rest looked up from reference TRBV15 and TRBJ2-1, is DAMVIQNPRYQVTQFGKPVTLSCSQTLNHNVMYWYQQKSSQAPKLLFHYYDKDFNNEADTPDNFQSRRPNTSFCFLDIRSPGLGDTAMYLCATSTIAGVSYNEQFFGPGTRLTVL.

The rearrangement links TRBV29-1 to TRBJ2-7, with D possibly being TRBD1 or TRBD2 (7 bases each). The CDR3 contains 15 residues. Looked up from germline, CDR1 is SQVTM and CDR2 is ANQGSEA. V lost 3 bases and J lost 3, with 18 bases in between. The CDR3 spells CSVDSGGTVGYEQYF. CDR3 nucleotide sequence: TGCAGCGTTGACTCCGGGGGGACAGTGGGCTACGAGCAGTACTTC.

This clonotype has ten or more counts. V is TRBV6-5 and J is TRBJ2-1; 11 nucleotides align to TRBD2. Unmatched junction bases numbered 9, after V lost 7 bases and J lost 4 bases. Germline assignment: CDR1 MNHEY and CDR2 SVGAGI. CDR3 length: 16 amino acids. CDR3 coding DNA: TGTGCCAGCATCCAATCCGGGACTAGCGGATACAATGAGCAGTTCTTC. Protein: CASIQSGTSGYNEQFF.

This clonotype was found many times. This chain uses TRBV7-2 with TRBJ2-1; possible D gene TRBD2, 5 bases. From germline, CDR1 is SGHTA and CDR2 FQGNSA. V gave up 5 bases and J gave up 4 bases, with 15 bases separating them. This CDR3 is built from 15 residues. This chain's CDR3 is CASSPLVLSYNEQFF. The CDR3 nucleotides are TGTGCCAGCAGCCCACTAGTTCTCTCTTACAATGAGCAGTTCTTC.

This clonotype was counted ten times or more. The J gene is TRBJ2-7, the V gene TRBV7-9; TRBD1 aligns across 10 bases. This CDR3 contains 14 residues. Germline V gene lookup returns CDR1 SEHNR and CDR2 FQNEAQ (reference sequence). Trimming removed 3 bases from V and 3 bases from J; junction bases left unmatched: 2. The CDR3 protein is CASSFWTGGYEQYF. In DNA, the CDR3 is TGTGCCAGCAGCTTTTGGACAGGGGGCTACGAGCAGTACTTC.

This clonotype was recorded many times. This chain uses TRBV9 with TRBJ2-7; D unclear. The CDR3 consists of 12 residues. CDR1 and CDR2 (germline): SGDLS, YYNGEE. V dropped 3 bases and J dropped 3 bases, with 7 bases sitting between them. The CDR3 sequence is CASSATNYEQYF. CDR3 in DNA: TGTGCCAGCAGCGCAACCAACTACGAGCAGTACTTC. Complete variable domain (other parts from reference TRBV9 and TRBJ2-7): DSGVTQTPKHLITATGQRVTLRCSPRSGDLSVYWYQQSLDQGLQFLIQYYNGEERAKGNILERFSAQQFPDLHSELNLSSLELGDSALYFCASSATNYEQYFGPGTRLTVT.

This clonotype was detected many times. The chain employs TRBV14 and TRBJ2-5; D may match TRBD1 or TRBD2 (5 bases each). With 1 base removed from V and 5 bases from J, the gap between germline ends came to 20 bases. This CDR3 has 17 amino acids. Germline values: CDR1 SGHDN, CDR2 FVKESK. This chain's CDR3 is CASSQGWGATGTETQYF. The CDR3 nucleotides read TGTGCCAGCAGCCAAGGGTGGGGAGCAACCGGGACGGAGACCCAGTACTTC.

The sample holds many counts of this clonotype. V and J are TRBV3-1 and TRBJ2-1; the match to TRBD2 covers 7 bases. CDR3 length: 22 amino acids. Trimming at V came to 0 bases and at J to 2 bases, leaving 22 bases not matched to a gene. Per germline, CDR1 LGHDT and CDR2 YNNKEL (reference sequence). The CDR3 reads CASSQEAHPASGSARAYNEQFF. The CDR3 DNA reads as TGTGCCAGCAGCCAAGAGGCCCACCCGGCTAGCGGTTCGGCGAGGGCCTACAATGAGCAGTTCTTC.

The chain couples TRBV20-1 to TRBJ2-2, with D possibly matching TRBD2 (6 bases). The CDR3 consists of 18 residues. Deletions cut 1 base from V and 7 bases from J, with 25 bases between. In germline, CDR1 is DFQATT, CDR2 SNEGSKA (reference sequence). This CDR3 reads CSARGPLGRGNRGGELFF. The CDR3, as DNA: TGCAGTGCTAGAGGCCCATTAGGTCGCGGGAACCGAGGCGGGGAGCTGTTTTTT.

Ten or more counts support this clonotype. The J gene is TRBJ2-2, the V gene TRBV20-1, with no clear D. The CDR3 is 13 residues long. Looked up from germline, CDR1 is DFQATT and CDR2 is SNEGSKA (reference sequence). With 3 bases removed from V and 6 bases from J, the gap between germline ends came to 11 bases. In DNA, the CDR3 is TGCAGTGCTAGTCTCTTCAGCCCCGGGGAGCTGTTTTTT. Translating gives CSASLFSPGELFF.

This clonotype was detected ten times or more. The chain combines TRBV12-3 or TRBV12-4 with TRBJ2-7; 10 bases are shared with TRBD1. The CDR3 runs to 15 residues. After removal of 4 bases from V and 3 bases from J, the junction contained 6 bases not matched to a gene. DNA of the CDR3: TGTGCCAGCAGTTGGGGGACAGGGGCCTTCTACGAGCAGTACTTC. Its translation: CASSWGTGAFYEQYF.

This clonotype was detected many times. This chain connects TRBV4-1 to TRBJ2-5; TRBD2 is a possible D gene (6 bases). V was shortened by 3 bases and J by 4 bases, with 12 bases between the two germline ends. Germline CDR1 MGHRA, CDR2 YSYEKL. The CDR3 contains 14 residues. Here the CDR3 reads CASSHQEGRETQYF. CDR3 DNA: TGCGCCAGCAGCCACCAGGAGGGACGAGAGACCCAGTACTTC.

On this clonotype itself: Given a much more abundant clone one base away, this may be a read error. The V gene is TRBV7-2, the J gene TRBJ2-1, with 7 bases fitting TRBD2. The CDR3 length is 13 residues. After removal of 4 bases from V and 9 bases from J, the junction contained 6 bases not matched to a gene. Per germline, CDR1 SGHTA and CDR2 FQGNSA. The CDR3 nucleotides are TGTGCCAGCAGCTACGGACTAGTCCGTGAGCAGTTCTTC. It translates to CASSYGLVREQFF.